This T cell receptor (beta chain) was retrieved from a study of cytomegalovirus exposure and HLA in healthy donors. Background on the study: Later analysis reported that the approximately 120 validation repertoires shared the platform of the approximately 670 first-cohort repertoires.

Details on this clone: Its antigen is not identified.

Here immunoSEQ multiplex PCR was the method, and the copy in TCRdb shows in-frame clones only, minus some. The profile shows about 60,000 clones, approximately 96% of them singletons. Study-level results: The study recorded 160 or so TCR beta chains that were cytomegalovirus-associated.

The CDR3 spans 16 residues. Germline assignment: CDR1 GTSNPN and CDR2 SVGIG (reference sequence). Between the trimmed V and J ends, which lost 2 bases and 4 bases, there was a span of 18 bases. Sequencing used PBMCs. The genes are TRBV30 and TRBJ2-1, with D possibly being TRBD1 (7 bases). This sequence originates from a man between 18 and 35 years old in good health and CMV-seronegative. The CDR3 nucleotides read TGTGCCTGGAGTCCAGGGGGGCTTGACCATTACAATGAGCAGTTCTTC. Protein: CAWSPGGLDHYNEQFF.